One sample yielded the 24 T cell receptor beta chains listed below, sequenced in a study of T cell responses to AZD1222 COVID-19 vaccine. Here immunoSEQ multiplex PCR was the method, and the copy in TCRdb shows in-frame clones only, minus some. Here the sample spans about 150,000 clones, approximately 93% being singletons. This specimen was peripheral blood, taken 28 days after the second AZD1222 dose. These receptors were collected from an adult who received the AZD1222 COVID-19 vaccine.

This clone came up once. This chain uses TRBV7-9 with TRBJ2-7, with 9 positions matching TRBD1. The CDR3 is made up of 12 amino acids. CDR1 is SEHNR and CDR2 is FQNEAQ in the germline V gene (reference sequence). As DNA, the CDR3 is TGTGCGGGACAGGGATCGGTGGGTGAGCAGTACTTC. Amino acid sequence: CAGQGSVGEQYF.

V is TRBV4-2 and J is TRBJ2-1; D remains unclear. V lost 2 bases and J 0 bases, leaving 11 bases between the germline ends. Per germline, CDR1 LGHNA and CDR2 YNFKEQ. This CDR3 contains 16 residues. The CDR3 DNA follows: TGTGCCAGCAGCCAAAACTACCGTACCTCCTACAATGAGCAGTTCTTC. Translation gives CASSQNYRTSYNEQFF.

The rearrangement links TRBV12-3 or TRBV12-4 to TRBJ1-2; D gene unclear. V shed 3 bases and J shed 4 bases, with 9 bases lying between them. This CDR3 has 13 amino acids. The DNA of the CDR3 is TGTGCCAGCAGTTTTGGGGAAACCTATGGCTACACCTTC. This gives the protein CASSFGETYGYTF.

J is TRBJ1-1 and V is TRBV29-1; 9 bases fit TRBD1. CDR1 is SQVTM and CDR2 is ANQGSEA in the germline V gene. The CDR3 consists of 15 residues. V was clipped by 5 bases and J by 1 base; unmatched bases: 8. The CDR3 DNA follows: TGCAGCGTTTCGGGACAGGGAAGGGGGAACACTGAAGCTTTCTTT. Protein sequence: CSVSGQGRGNTEAFF.

J is TRBJ1-1 and V is TRBV6-6; D ambiguous. The CDR3 totals 13 residues. Trimming left V 7 bases short and J 1 base short, with 10 bases between. Germline-derived CDR1 and CDR2 are MNHNY and SVGAGI (reference sequence). Here the CDR3 reads CASTRGGNTEAFF. For the CDR3, the DNA is TGTGCCAGCACCAGAGGTGGGAACACTGAAGCTTTCTTT.

This sequence joins TRBV19 and TRBJ1-4, with 8 bases lining up with TRBD1. This CDR3 region has 14 residues. V lost 4 bases and J lost 4; bases outside the gene matches: 2. CDR1 and CDR2 from the germline V gene are LNHDA and SQIVND (reference sequence). For the CDR3, the DNA is TGTGCCAGTAGTACGGACAGGGTTAATGAAAAACTGTTTTTT. This codes for CASSTDRVNEKLFF.

This clone was recorded only once. The CDR3 sequence: CAISDRVGAKTYEQYF. The CDR3 DNA reads as TGTGCCATCAGTGACCGGGTCGGGGCTAAAACCTACGAGCAGTACTTC. The V gene is TRBV10-3, the J gene TRBJ2-7; D is possibly TRBD1 or TRBD2 (5 bases each). The CDR3 covers 16 residues. V was shortened by 3 bases and J by 2 bases, with 17 bases between the two germline ends. The germline V gene has CDR1 ENHRY and CDR2 SYGVKD.

This sequence joins TRBV15 and TRBJ1-5, with D unresolved. V shed 5 bases and J shed 0 bases, with 11 bases lying between them. CDR1 and CDR2 (germline): LNHNV, YYDKDF (reference sequence). The CDR3 is made up of 15 amino acids. The CDR3 nucleotides read TGTGCCACCAGCCTGGCCGATACTAGCAATCAGCCCCAGCATTTT. This codes for CATSLADTSNQPQHF.

V and J are TRBV4-2 and TRBJ1-2; D is perhaps TRBD1 (5 bases). This CDR3 is 18 amino acids long. Germline values: CDR1 LGHNA, CDR2 YNFKEQ. V was pared by 0 bases and J by 8 bases, with 25 bases between. In nucleotides, the CDR3 is TGTGCCAGCAGCCAAGATCGCGGGGGGGGACGGATATCCGACGGCTACACCTTC. It codes for CASSQDRGGGRISDGYTF.

CDR3 residues: CASSLQQGNYGYTF. CDR3 bases: TGTGCCAGCAGCCTCCAACAGGGAAACTATGGCTACACCTTC. The chain carries TRBV7-9 and TRBJ1-2; D possibly corresponds to TRBD1 (6 bases). V was clipped by 5 bases and J by 2 bases, with 12 bases between them. CDR1 and CDR2 from the germline V gene are SEHNR and FQNEAQ (reference sequence). The CDR3 length is 14 residues.

CDR3 sequence reads: CASSLLTGVNTEAFF. The CDR3 DNA is TGCGCCAGCAGCTTGTTGACAGGGGTGAACACTGAAGCTTTCTTT. The chain joins TRBV5-1 to TRBJ1-1; 8 positions agree with TRBD1. Germline lookup yields CDR1 SGHRS and CDR2 YFSETQ. V lost 1 base to trimming and J lost 0 bases; unmatched junction nucleotides: 2. The CDR3 totals 15 residues.

The rearrangement links TRBV18 to TRBJ2-2; 8 positions agree with TRBD2. The trim removed 2 bases at V and 8 bases at J, leaving 4 bases unmatched. The CDR3 runs 14 residues. From germline, CDR1 is KGHSH and CDR2 LQKENI. The CDR3 reads CASSPKRESGELFF. The DNA of the CDR3 is TGTGCCAGCTCACCAAAGCGGGAGTCGGGGGAGCTGTTTTTT.

J is TRBJ1-3 and V is TRBV11-2, with 8 bases lining up with TRBD1. CDR1 and CDR2 (germline): SGHAT, FQNNGV. V shed 1 base, J shed 0 bases, and the junction held 8 bases outside the gene matches. CDR3 length: 18 amino acids. CDR3 DNA sequence: TGTGCCAGCAGCTTAGTTTTCGGGGACAGGAGCTCTGGAAACACCATATATTTT. It encodes CASSLVFGDRSSGNTIYF.

This chain uses TRBV6-5 with TRBJ1-2, with a weak D call TRBD1 (6 bases). Germline CDR1 reads MNHEY; CDR2 reads SVGAGI. The V and J ends lost 4 bases and 4 bases respectively, with 13 bases between them. CDR3 length: 14 amino acids. The CDR3: CASSSQGQSYGYTF. CDR3 DNA sequence: TGTGCCAGCAGTTCCCAAGGACAGAGCTATGGCTACACCTTC.

The chain uses TRBV28 and TRBJ1-4, with 10 bases aligning to TRBD1. The CDR3 is 21 amino acids. V shed 3 bases, J shed 7 bases, and the junction held 23 bases outside the gene matches. Germline assignment: CDR1 MDHEN and CDR2 SYDVKM. This chain's CDR3 is CASSFIGWWRTGGEGGEKLFF. The DNA for the CDR3 is TGTGCCAGCAGTTTTATTGGTTGGTGGAGGACAGGGGGTGAGGGCGGTGAAAAACTGTTTTTT.

Details on this clone: At one end the junction does not follow the germline gene, possibly because of a read error. CDR3 residues: CAISDRTGYNGQFF. CDR3 coding DNA: TGTGCCATCAGTGATCGGACAGGGTACAATGGGCAGTTCTTC. V is TRBV10-3 and J is TRBJ2-1, with 8 positions matching TRBD1. This CDR3 has 14 amino acids. Germline CDR1 and CDR2: ENHRY and SYGVKD.

This clone was counted between two and nine times. V gene TRBV11-1 combines with J gene TRBJ2-4; a possible D gene is TRBD1 (6 bases). The CDR3 covers 15 residues. The V gene's germline CDR1 is SGHAT and CDR2 FQDESV (reference sequence). V shed 5 bases and J shed 4 bases, with 15 bases lying between them. As DNA, the CDR3 is TGTGCCAGCAGCAATTCGGACAGACCGAAAAACATTCAGTACTTC. It yields the protein CASSNSDRPKNIQYF.

This clone has a single count. CDR3 residues: CASSITRNTEAFF. The CDR3 nucleotides are TGTGCCAGCAGCATTACACGGAACACTGAAGCTTTCTTT. This chain joins TRBV7-3 and TRBJ1-1; D unclear. This CDR3 has 13 residues. Germline loops: CDR1 SGHTA, CDR2 FQGTGA. V was pared by 5 bases and J by 1 base, with 8 bases between.

The CDR3 region has the DNA TGTGCCAGCAGCCCGGACGGCTATGGCTACACCTTC. Residues: CASSPDGYGYTF. The genes are TRBV6-2 or TRBV6-3 and TRBJ1-2, with unresolved D. From germline, CDR1 is MNHEY and CDR2 SVGEGT. Trimming left V 6 bases short and J 4 bases short, with 9 bases between. This CDR3 has 12 residues.

V and J are TRBV7-2 and TRBJ1-2, with TRBD1 identical over 9 bases. V was pared by 1 base and J by 8 bases, with 8 bases of the junction left unmatched. Germline V gives CDR1 SGHTA, CDR2 FQGNSA. This CDR3 spans 15 amino acids. CDR3 DNA sequence: TGTGCCAGCAGCTTAGTTCGTCGGGACAGGGTCGGCTACACCTTC. Its translation is CASSLVRRDRVGYTF.

This clone was found once. The chain uses TRBV11-2 and TRBJ1-1; a weak D match, TRBD1 (6 bases). The V gene lost 5 bases and the J gene lost 4 bases, with 17 bases spanning the gap. Germline assignment: CDR1 SGHAT and CDR2 FQNNGV. The CDR3 spans 15 residues. DNA of the CDR3: TGTGCCAGCAGCCCAGGGGTGGGGAGGGGCACTGAAGCTTTCTTT. It encodes CASSPGVGRGTEAFF.

The V gene is TRBV18, the J gene TRBJ1-4, with 9 bases fitting TRBD1. Germline CDR1 is KGHSH and CDR2 is LQKENI. V gave up 4 bases and J gave up 8 bases; unmatched junction bases: 2. This CDR3 is built from 13 residues. CDR3 amino acids: CASSRDRGEKLFF. CDR3 DNA sequence: TGTGCCAGCTCACGAGACAGGGGGGAAAAACTGTTTTTT. The full variable domain, with the rest looked up from reference TRBV18 and TRBJ1-4, is NAGVMQNPRHLVRRRGQEARLRCSPMKGHSHVYWYRQLPEEGLKFMVYLQKENIIDESGMPKERFSAEFPKEGPSILRIQQVVRGDSAAYFCASSRDRGEKLFFGSGTQLSVL.

This chain connects TRBV9 to TRBJ2-7; D is perhaps TRBD1 (6 bases). This CDR3 region has 13 residues. Germline CDR1 SGDLS, CDR2 YYNGEE. V was trimmed by 4 bases and J by 4 bases, leaving 12 bases between them. CDR3 DNA: TGTGCCAGCAGCCCCGGGACAAGATACGAGCAGTACTTC. The encoded protein is CASSPGTRYEQYF.

This rearrangement joins TRBV19 to TRBJ1-1, with D tentatively TRBD1 (5 bases). From germline, CDR1 is LNHDA and CDR2 SQIVND (reference sequence). The V and J ends lost 4 bases and 4 bases respectively, with 10 bases between them. This CDR3 region has 13 residues. CDR3 in amino acids: CASSNGQGTEAFF. The CDR3 DNA sequence: TGTGCCAGTAGTAACGGTCAGGGCACTGAAGCTTTCTTT.